The entry below gives a single T cell receptor beta chain sequence along with its context. The study recruited people aged 18 to 89 years across approximately 24 US areas. This entry is derived from a study of blood T cell repertoires in COVID-19. As for the study in general: From the United States, Italy and Spain came samples of acute and convalescent COVID-19.

The germline gives CDR1 SGHRS, CDR2 YFSETQ. The CDR3 contains 14 residues. Losses at the gene ends were 2 bases for V and 8 bases for J; bases not matched to a gene: 6. The assay was immunoSEQ multiplex PCR, and TCRdb's table has in-frame clones only and misses some. Of 350,000 or so clones in the sample, roughly 85% were seen once. The TCR comes from a woman aged 40 to 49 with acute COVID-19. The sequenced sample was PBMCs or T cells enriched from blood (not recorded which). The chain joins TRBV5-1 to TRBJ1-4; the match to TRBD1 covers 7 bases. This CDR3 reads CASSFLGDSEKLFF. CDR3 DNA: TGCGCCAGCAGCTTTTTGGGGGACAGCGAAAAACTGTTTTTT.